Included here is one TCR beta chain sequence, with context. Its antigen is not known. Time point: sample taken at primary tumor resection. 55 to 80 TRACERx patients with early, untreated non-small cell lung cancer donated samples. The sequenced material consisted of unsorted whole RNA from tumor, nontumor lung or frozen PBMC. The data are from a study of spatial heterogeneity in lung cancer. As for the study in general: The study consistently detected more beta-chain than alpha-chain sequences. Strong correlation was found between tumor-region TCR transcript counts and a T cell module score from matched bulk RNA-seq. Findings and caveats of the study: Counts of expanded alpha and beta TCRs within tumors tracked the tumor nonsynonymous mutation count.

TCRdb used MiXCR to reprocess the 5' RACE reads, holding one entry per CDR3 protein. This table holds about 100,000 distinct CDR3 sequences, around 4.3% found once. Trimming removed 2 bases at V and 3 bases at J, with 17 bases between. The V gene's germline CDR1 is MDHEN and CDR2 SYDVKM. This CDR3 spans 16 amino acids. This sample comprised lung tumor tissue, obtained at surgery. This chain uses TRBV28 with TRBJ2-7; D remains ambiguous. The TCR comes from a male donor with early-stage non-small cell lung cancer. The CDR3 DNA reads TGTGCCAGCAGTTTAACGGGCGCCGTCCCTGACTACGAGCAGTACTTC. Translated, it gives CASSLTGAVPDYEQYF.